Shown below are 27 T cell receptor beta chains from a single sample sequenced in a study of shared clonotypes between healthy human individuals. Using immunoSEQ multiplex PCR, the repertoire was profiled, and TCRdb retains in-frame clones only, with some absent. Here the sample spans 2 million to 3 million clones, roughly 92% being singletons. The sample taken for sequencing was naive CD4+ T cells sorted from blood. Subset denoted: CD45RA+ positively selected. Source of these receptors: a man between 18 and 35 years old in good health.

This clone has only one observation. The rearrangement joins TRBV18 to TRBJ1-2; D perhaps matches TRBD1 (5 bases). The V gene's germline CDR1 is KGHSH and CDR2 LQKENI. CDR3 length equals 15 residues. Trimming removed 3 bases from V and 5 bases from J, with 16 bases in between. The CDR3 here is CASSPQGGSIYGYTF. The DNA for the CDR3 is TGTGCCAGCTCACCGCAGGGAGGGTCGATATATGGCTACACCTTC.

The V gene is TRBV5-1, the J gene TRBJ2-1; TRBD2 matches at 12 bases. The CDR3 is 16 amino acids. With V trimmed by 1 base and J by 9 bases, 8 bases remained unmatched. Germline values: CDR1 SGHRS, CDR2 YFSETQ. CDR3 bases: TGCGCCAGCAGCTTGAGGCTAGCGGGAGGGCCAGGTGAGCAGTTCTTC. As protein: CASSLRLAGGPGEQFF.

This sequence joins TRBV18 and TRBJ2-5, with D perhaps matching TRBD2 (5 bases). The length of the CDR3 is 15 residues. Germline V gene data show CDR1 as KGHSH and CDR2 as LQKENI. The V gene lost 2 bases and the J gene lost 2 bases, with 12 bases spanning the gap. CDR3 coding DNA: TGTGCCAGCTCACCAGGTCTGGGCGGGCAAGAGACCCAGTACTTC. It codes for CASSPGLGGQETQYF. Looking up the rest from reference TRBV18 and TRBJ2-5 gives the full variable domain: NAGVMQNPRHLVRRRGQEARLRCSPMKGHSHVYWYRQLPEEGLKFMVYLQKENIIDESGMPKERFSAEFPKEGPSILRIQQVVRGDSAAYFCASSPGLGGQETQYFGPGTRLLVL.

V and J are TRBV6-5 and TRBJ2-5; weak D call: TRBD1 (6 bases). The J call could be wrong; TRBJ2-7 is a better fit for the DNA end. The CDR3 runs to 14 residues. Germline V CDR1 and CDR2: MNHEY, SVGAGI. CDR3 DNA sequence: TGTGCCAGCAGTCCTGGGACATCGCGCTACGAGCAGTACTTC. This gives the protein CASSPGTSRYEQYF.

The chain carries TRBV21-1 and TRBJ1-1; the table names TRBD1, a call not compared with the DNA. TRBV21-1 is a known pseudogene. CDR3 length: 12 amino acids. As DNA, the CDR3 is TGTGCCAGCAGCAAGGTGGCCCCTGAAGCTTTCTTT. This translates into CASSKVAPEAFF.

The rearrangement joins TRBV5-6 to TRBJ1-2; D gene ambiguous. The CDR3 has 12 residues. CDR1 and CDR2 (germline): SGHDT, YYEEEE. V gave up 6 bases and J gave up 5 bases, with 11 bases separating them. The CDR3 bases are TGTGCCAGCACCCGTTCCGGGTATGGCTACACCTTC. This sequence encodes CASTRSGYGYTF.

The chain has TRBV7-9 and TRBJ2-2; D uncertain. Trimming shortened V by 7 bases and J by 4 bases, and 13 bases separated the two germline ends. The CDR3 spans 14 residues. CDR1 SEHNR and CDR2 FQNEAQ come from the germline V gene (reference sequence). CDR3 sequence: CASNSIAPTGELFF. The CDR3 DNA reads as TGTGCCAGCAACTCGATTGCCCCCACCGGGGAGCTGTTTTTT.

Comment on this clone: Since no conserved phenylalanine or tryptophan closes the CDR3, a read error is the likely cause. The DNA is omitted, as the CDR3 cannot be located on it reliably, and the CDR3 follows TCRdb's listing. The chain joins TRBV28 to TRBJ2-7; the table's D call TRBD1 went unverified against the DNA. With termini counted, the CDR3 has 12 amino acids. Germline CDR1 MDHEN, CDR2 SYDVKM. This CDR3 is CATSPGQAVRYL.

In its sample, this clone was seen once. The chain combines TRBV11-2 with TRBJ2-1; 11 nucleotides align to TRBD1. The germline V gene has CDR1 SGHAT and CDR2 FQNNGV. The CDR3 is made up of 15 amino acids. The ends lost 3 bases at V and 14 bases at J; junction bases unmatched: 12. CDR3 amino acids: CASSFAGQGAVSEFF. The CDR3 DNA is TGTGCCAGCAGCTTCGCCGGACAGGGGGCCGTTTCGGAGTTCTTC. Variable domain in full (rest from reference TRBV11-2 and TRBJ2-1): EAGVAQSPRYKIIEKRQSVAFWCNPISGHATLYWYQQILGQGPKLLIQFQNNGVVDDSQLPKDRFSAERLKGVDSTLKIQPAKLEDSAVYLCASSFAGQGAVSEFFGPGTRLTVL.

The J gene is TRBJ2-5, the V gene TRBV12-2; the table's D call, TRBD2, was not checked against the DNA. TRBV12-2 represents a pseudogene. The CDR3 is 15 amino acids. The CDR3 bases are TGTGCAAGTCGCTCCGCGGGAGGTTTCCAAGAGACCCAGTACTTC. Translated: CASRSAGGFQETQYF.

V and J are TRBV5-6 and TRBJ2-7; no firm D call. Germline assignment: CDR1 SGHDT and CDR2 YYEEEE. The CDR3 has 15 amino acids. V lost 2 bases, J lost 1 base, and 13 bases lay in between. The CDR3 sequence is CASSLLMVASYEQYF. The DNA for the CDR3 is TGTGCCAGCAGCTTATTGATGGTAGCTTCCTACGAGCAGTACTTC.

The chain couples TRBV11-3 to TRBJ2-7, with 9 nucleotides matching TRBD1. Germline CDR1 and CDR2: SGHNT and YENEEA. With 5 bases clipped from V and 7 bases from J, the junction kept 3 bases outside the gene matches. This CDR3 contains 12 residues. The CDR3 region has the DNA TGTGCCAGCAGCCCGACAGGGGGAGAGCAGTACTTC. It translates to CASSPTGGEQYF.

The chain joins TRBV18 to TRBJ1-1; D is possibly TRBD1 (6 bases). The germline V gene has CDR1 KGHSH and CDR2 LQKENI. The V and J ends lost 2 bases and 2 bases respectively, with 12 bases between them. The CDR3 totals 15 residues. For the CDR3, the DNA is TGTGCCAGCTCACCAATAACAGGGACAAACACTGAAGCTTTCTTT. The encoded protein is CASSPITGTNTEAFF. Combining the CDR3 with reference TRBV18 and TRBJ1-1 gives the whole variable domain NAGVMQNPRHLVRRRGQEARLRCSPMKGHSHVYWYRQLPEEGLKFMVYLQKENIIDESGMPKERFSAEFPKEGPSILRIQQVVRGDSAAYFCASSPITGTNTEAFFGQGTRLTVV.

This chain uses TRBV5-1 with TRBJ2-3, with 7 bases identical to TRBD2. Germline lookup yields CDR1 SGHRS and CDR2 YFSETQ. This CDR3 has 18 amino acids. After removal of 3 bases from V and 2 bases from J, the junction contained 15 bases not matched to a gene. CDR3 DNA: TGCGCCAGCAGCTGGGTAGGCCAGACGGGGGGAGCCACAGATACGCAGTATTTT. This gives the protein CASSWVGQTGGATDTQYF.

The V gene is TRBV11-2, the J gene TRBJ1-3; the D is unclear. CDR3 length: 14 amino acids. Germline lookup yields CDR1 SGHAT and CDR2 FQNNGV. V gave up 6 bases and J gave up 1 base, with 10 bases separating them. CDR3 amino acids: CASSQEGSGNTIYF. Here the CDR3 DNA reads TGTGCCAGCAGTCAGGAAGGTTCTGGAAACACCATATATTTT.

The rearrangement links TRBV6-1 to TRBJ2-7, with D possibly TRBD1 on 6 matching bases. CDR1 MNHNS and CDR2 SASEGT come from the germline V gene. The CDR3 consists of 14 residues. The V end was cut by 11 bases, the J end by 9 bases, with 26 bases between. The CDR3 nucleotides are TGTGCCGCCTGGGGTGTACAGGGCCCGGCGCGGCAGTACTTC. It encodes CAAWGVQGPARQYF.

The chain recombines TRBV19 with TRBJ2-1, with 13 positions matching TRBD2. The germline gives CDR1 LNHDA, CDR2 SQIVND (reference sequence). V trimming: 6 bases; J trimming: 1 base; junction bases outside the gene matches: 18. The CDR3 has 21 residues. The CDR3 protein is CASSTGLAGVYARSSYNEQFF. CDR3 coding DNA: TGTGCCAGTAGCACCGGACTAGCGGGAGTGTACGCGAGGAGTTCCTACAATGAGCAGTTCTTC.

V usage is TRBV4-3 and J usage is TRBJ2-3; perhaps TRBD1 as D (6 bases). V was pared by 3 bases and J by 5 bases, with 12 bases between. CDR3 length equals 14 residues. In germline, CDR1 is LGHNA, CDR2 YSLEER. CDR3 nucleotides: TGCGCCAGCAGCCAGGGGCTACAGGGAGATACGCAGTATTTT. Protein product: CASSQGLQGDTQYF.

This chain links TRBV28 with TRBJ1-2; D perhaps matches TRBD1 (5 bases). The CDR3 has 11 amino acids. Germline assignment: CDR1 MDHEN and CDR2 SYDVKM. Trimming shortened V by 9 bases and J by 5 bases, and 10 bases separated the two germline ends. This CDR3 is CASLTDYGYTF. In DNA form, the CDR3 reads TGTGCCAGTCTGACAGATTATGGCTACACCTTC.

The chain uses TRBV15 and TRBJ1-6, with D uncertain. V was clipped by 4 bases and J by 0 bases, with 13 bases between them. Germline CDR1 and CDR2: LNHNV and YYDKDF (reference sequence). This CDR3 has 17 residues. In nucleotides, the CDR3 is TGTGCCACCAGCATGTTCGGGCTAAGCTCCTATAATTCACCCCTCCACTTT. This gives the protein CATSMFGLSSYNSPLHF.

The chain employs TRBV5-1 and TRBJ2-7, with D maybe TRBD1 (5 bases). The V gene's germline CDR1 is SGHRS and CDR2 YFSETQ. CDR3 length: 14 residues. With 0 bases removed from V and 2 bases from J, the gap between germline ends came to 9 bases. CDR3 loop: CASSLGQSPYEQYF. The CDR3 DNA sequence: TGCGCCAGCAGCTTGGGACAGAGTCCCTACGAGCAGTACTTC.

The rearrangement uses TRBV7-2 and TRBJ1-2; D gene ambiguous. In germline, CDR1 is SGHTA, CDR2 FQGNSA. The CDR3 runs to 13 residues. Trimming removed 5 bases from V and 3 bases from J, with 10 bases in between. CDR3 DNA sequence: TGTGCCAGCAGCCCCCTTCGGGACTATGGCTACACCTTC. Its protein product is CASSPLRDYGYTF. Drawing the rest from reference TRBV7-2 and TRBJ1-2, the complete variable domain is GAGVSQSPSNKVTEKGKDVELRCDPISGHTALYWYRQSLGQGLEFLIYFQGNSAPDKSGLPSDRFSAERTGGSVSTLTIQRTQQEDSAVYLCASSPLRDYGYTFGSGTRLTVV.

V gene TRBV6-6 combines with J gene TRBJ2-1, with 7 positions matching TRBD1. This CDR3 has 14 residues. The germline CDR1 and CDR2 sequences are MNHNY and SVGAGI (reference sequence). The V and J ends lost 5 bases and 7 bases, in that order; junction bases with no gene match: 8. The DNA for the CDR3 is TGTGCCAGCAGTACTCGACAGGGTCGGAATGAGCAGTTCTTC. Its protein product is CASSTRQGRNEQFF.

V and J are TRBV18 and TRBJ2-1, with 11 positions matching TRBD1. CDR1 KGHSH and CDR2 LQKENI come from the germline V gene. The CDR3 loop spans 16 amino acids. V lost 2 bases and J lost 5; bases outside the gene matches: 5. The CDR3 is CASSPWGQGVDNEQFF. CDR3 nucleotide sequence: TGTGCCAGCTCACCATGGGGACAGGGGGTAGACAATGAGCAGTTCTTC.

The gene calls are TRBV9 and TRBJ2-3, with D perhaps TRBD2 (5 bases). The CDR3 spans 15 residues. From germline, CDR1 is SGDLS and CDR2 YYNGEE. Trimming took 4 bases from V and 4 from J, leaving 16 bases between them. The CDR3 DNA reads TGTGCCAGCAGCTCTCGCCCAGGAGGCCCAGATACGCAGTATTTT. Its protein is CASSSRPGGPDTQYF.

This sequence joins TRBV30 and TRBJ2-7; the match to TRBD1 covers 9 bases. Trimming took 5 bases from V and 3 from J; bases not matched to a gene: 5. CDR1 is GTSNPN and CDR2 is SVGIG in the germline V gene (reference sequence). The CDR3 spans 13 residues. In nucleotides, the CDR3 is TGTGCCTGGGGGGGACAGGGAGGCTACGAGCAGTACTTC. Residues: CAWGGQGGYEQYF. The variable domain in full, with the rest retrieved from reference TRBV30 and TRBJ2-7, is SQTIHQWPATLVQPVGSPLSLECTVEGTSNPNLYWYRQAAGRGLQLLFYSVGIGQISSEVPQNLSASRPQDRQFILSSKKLLLSDSGFYLCAWGGQGGYEQYFGPGTRLTVT.

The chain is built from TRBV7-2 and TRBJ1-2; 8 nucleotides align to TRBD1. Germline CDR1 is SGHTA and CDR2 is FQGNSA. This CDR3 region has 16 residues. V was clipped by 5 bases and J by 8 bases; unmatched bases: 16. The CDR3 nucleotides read TGTGCCAGCAGCCTTCTAAGTGCCGGACAGGGAGGAGGCTACACCTTC. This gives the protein CASSLLSAGQGGGYTF.